The 28 T cell receptor beta chains given below trace back to one sample, sequenced in a study of blood T cell repertoires in COVID-19. Repertoires were generated with immunoSEQ multiplex PCR, while TCRdb's copy carries only in-frame clones and drops some. The sample comprises some 150,000 clones, approximately 86% of which are singletons, and more than 1.5% rests with the top ten. Sequencing was performed on peripheral blood. The receptors derive from a woman between 55 and 75 years old with acute or convalescent COVID-19.

V usage is TRBV7-2 and J usage is TRBJ2-7, with D possibly matching TRBD1 (6 bases). V was clipped by 1 base and J by 6 bases, with 16 bases between them. Per the germline V gene, CDR1 is SGHTA and CDR2 is FQGNSA. The CDR3 contains 15 residues. The CDR3 spells CASSLGGQTSSEQYF. The CDR3 DNA sequence: TGTGCCAGCAGCTTAGGGGGGCAGACCAGCAGCGAGCAGTACTTC.

This clone has just one count. The rearrangement links TRBV19 to TRBJ2-1, with TRBD1 matching 8 bases. The CDR3 consists of 14 residues. V trimming: 5 bases; J trimming: 6 bases; junction bases outside the gene matches: 6. The germline V gene has CDR1 LNHDA and CDR2 SQIVND (reference sequence). CDR3 region: CASSQGARTNEQFF. The CDR3 DNA reads TGTGCCAGTAGTCAGGGGGCGAGAACCAATGAGCAGTTCTTC.

CDR3 in amino acids: CASSLQTGRGSPLHF. In DNA, the CDR3 is TGCGCCAGCAGCTTACAGACAGGGCGGGGTTCACCCCTCCACTTT. V is TRBV5-1 and J is TRBJ1-6; 7 bases are shared with TRBD1. This CDR3 comprises 15 residues. Unmatched junction bases numbered 8, after V lost 2 bases and J lost 9 bases. The germline gives CDR1 SGHRS, CDR2 YFSETQ.

The chain combines TRBV3-1 (or the pseudogene TRBV3-2) with TRBJ1-1; D unresolved. With 1 base removed from V and 1 base from J, the gap between germline ends came to 13 bases. The CDR3 runs 16 residues. CDR1 and CDR2 (germline): LGHDT, YNNKEL (reference sequence). The CDR3 DNA sequence: TGTGCCAGCAGCCAAGTTGACACCACCCCGAACACTGAAGCTTTCTTT. This encodes CASSQVDTTPNTEAFF.

This chain links TRBV6-5 with TRBJ2-7, with D possibly TRBD1 on 6 matching bases. The CDR3 extends over 15 amino acids. CDR1 and CDR2 (germline): MNHEY, SVGAGI. With 8 bases removed from V and 2 bases from J, the gap between germline ends came to 19 bases. This CDR3 is CASRVVRQVPYEQYF. The CDR3 DNA reads as TGTGCCAGCCGGGTTGTAAGACAGGTCCCCTACGAGCAGTACTTC.

The gene calls are TRBV6-5 and TRBJ1-1; D unresolved. Germline CDR1 MNHEY, CDR2 SVGAGI. The CDR3 runs 13 residues. The V gene lost 8 bases and the J gene lost 5 bases, with 15 bases spanning the gap. CDR3 sequence (DNA): TGTGCCAGCGGTAGAGGGCTGGAGACTGAAGCTTTCTTT. Protein: CASGRGLETEAFF.

The chain links TRBV7-9 to TRBJ2-7; 10 bases match TRBD1. The CDR3 sequence is 16 residues long. V lost 5 bases, J lost 5 bases, and 12 bases stayed unmatched. Germline CDR1 is SEHNR and CDR2 is FQNEAQ (reference sequence). The CDR3 spells CASSPRGTGDTNEQYF. In DNA, the CDR3 is TGTGCCAGCAGCCCAAGAGGGACAGGGGACACTAACGAGCAGTACTTC.

This clone was seen once. This chain joins TRBV5-6 and TRBJ2-7; TRBD2 matches 14 bases. The CDR3 length is 13 residues. V shed 7 bases, J shed 7 bases, and the junction held 4 bases outside the gene matches. The germline V gene encodes CDR1 SGHDT and CDR2 YYEEEE. In nucleotides, the CDR3 is TGTGCCAGCGGACTAGCGGGGGGCCTAGAGCAGTACTTC. As protein: CASGLAGGLEQYF.

The chain has TRBV4-3 and TRBJ2-7, with D maybe TRBD1 (6 bases). The CDR3 covers 15 residues. V lost 4 bases, J lost 4 bases, and 17 bases lay in between. Germline loops: CDR1 LGHNA, CDR2 YSLEER. The CDR3 nucleotides read TGCGCCAGCAGCCTACCTAAGGACAGCACTTACGAGCAGTACTTC. It encodes CASSLPKDSTYEQYF.

This chain links TRBV7-2 with TRBJ2-3; a weak D match, TRBD2 (7 bases). The CDR3 contains 15 residues. CDR1 and CDR2 (germline): SGHTA, FQGNSA. The V and J ends lost 2 bases and 1 base respectively, with 10 bases between them. The CDR3 sequence: CASSLSGGRTDTQYF. CDR3 bases: TGTGCCAGCAGCTTATCCGGGGGGCGCACAGATACGCAGTATTTT.

The rearrangement links TRBV6-2 or TRBV6-3 to TRBJ1-5, with 7 positions matching TRBD1. CDR3 size: 17 residues. Losses at the gene ends were 1 base for V and 3 bases for J; bases not matched to a gene: 9. CDR1 and CDR2 from the germline V gene are MNHEY and SVGEGT. This chain's CDR3 is CASSYFPGGLPNQPQHF. The DNA for the CDR3 is TGTGCCAGCAGTTACTTCCCAGGGGGGCTACCCAATCAGCCCCAGCATTTT.

The V gene is TRBV18, the J gene TRBJ2-3; D gene uncertain. Germline CDR1 is KGHSH and CDR2 is LQKENI. Trimming removed 4 bases at V and 3 bases at J, with 5 bases between. The CDR3 length is 12 residues. CDR3: CASSLITDTQYF. CDR3 DNA: TGTGCCAGCTCACTTATAACAGATACGCAGTATTTT.

This clone was picked up many times. The rearrangement links TRBV6-5 to TRBJ1-3; 8 positions match TRBD1. Germline V lookup: CDR1 MNHEY, CDR2 SVGAGI. Unmatched junction bases numbered 3, after V lost 7 bases and J lost 1 base. The CDR3 runs 14 residues. Here the CDR3 DNA reads TGTGCCAGCACCTGGACAGGGTCTGGAAACACCATATATTTT. This encodes CASTWTGSGNTIYF.

V gene TRBV13 combines with J gene TRBJ1-5; D is unclear. Germline loops: CDR1 PRHDT, CDR2 FYEKMQ (reference sequence). The CDR3 contains 12 residues. V gave up 1 base and J gave up 7 bases, with 5 bases separating them. Written as DNA, the CDR3 is TGTGCCAGCAGCTTAGCGCGCCAGCCCCAGCATTTT. It translates to CASSLARQPQHF.

This rearrangement joins TRBV5-4 to TRBJ2-3; no reliable D call. The CDR3 is 15 residues long. The V end lost 0 bases, the J end lost 1 base, and 9 bases lay between the germline ends. Germline V gene data show CDR1 as SGHNT and CDR2 as YYREEE (reference sequence). In DNA form, the CDR3 reads TGTGCCAGCAGCTTGGGTGGCTCTCGCACAGATACGCAGTATTTT. Amino acids: CASSLGGSRTDTQYF.

This clone was observed a handful of times. Other DNA sequences in this sample translate to the same CDR3. The chain carries TRBV5-1 and TRBJ2-1; 8 bases agree with TRBD1. Trimming removed 0 bases from V and 8 bases from J; junction bases left unmatched: 10. CDR1 and CDR2 (germline): SGHRS, YFSETQ. The CDR3 has 16 amino acids. The CDR3 spells CASSLEGQGAVDEQFF. CDR3 coding DNA: TGCGCCAGCAGCTTGGAAGGGCAGGGGGCAGTGGATGAGCAGTTCTTC.

This chain joins TRBV5-8 and TRBJ1-2, with a possible D match to TRBD1 (6 bases). CDR1 and CDR2 (germline): SGHTS, YDEGEE. Trimming took 2 bases from V and 7 from J, leaving 15 bases between them. This CDR3 is built from 14 residues. Here the CDR3 reads CASSFTSGASGYTF. CDR3 DNA: TGTGCCAGCAGCTTCACGTCAGGGGCATCTGGCTACACCTTC. Drawing the rest from reference TRBV5-8 and TRBJ1-2, the complete variable domain is EAGVTQSPTHLIKTRGQQATLRCSPISGHTSVYWYQQALGLGLQFLLWYDEGEERNRGNFPPRFSGRQFPNYSSELNVNALELEDSALYLCASSFTSGASGYTFGSGTRLTVV.

V and J are TRBV4-1 and TRBJ1-6; tentative D call: TRBD1 (6 bases). The germline V gene encodes CDR1 MGHRA and CDR2 YSYEKL. The CDR3 covers 15 residues. V lost 0 bases and J lost 4, with 7 bases in between. CDR3 in DNA: TGCGCCAGCAGCCAAGAAGGACAGTATAATTCACCCCTCCACTTT. Translated, it gives CASSQEGQYNSPLHF.

J is TRBJ2-3 and V is TRBV24-1; 9 bases are shared with TRBD2. The ends lost 3 bases at V and 5 bases at J; junction bases unmatched: 5. CDR3 length: 15 residues. Germline V gene lookup returns CDR1 KGHDR and CDR2 SFDVKD. The CDR3 is CATSDLAGFGDTQYF. The CDR3 DNA sequence: TGTGCCACCAGTGATCTAGCGGGGTTTGGAGATACGCAGTATTTT.

This clone was picked up a small number of times. V usage is TRBV3-1 (or the pseudogene TRBV3-2) and J usage is TRBJ1-6; the D gene is possibly TRBD1 (6 bases). With 5 bases removed from V and 6 bases from J, the gap between germline ends came to 17 bases. CDR1 and CDR2 (germline): LGHDT, YNNKEL (reference sequence). CDR3 length equals 16 residues. CDR3 loop: CASSYLIRTVNSPLHF. DNA for the CDR3: TGTGCCAGCAGCTACTTGATCCGGACAGTTAATTCACCCCTCCACTTT.

This rearrangement joins TRBV4-1 to TRBJ1-5, with a tentative D call TRBD1 (5 bases). The CDR3 loop spans 16 amino acids. CDR1 and CDR2 from the germline V gene are MGHRA and YSYEKL. V lost 0 bases and J lost 0, with 9 bases in between. CDR3 residues: CASSQDGQGSNQPQHF. In DNA form, the CDR3 reads TGCGCCAGCAGCCAAGATGGCCAGGGTAGCAATCAGCCCCAGCATTTT.

The chain joins TRBV6-1 to TRBJ1-2, with a possible D match to TRBD1 (5 bases). CDR1 is MNHNS, CDR2 SASEGT, per germline. Between the trimmed V and J ends, which lost 0 bases and 8 bases, there was a span of 7 bases. The CDR3 has 12 amino acids. This CDR3 reads CASSEAGVGYTF. The DNA for the CDR3 is TGTGCCAGCAGTGAAGCAGGGGTAGGCTACACCTTC.

This chain's CDR3 is CATSDLNSSGNTIYF. DNA of the CDR3: TGTGCCACCAGTGATTTGAACAGCTCTGGAAACACCATATATTTT. The rearrangement uses TRBV24-1 and TRBJ1-3; D is undetermined. V was trimmed by 0 bases and J by 0 bases, leaving 5 bases between them. The germline CDR1 and CDR2 sequences are KGHDR and SFDVKD. The CDR3 is 15 amino acids.

V usage is TRBV5-4 and J usage is TRBJ2-3, with D possibly being TRBD2 (6 bases). This CDR3 comprises 17 residues. V shed 1 base and J shed 5 bases, with 20 bases lying between them. CDR1 and CDR2 (germline): SGHNT, YYREEE (reference sequence). This chain's CDR3 is CASSLSPGRGAGDTQYF. The CDR3 DNA reads as TGTGCCAGCAGCTTGTCCCCGGGGCGGGGAGCCGGAGATACGCAGTATTTT.

The V call is TRBV28, the J call TRBJ1-2; 9 positions agree with TRBD1. Germline CDR1 MDHEN, CDR2 SYDVKM. The CDR3 runs 14 residues. The V and J ends lost 2 bases and 5 bases, in that order; junction bases with no gene match: 3. This chain's CDR3 is CASSLTGTGYGYTF. CDR3 DNA: TGTGCCAGCAGTTTAACCGGGACAGGGTATGGCTACACCTTC.

V gene TRBV7-8 combines with J gene TRBJ1-2; D gene ambiguous. V dropped 2 bases and J dropped 2 bases, with 9 bases sitting between them. The CDR3 loop spans 14 amino acids. Looked up from germline, CDR1 is SGHVS and CDR2 is FQNEAQ. CDR3 nucleotide sequence: TGTGCCAGCAGCTTACAACTGCTCAACTATGGCTACACCTTC. Translating gives CASSLQLLNYGYTF.

This chain connects TRBV7-3 to TRBJ2-2; D might be TRBD1 (5 bases). From germline, CDR1 is SGHTA and CDR2 FQGTGA. The CDR3 contains 16 residues. Trimming shortened V by 4 bases and J by 4 bases, and 16 bases separated the two germline ends. The CDR3 loop reads CASSSPQGMGTGELFF. The CDR3 nucleotides are TGTGCCAGCAGCTCTCCTCAGGGAATGGGCACCGGGGAGCTGTTTTTT. The entire variable domain, with the rest obtained from reference TRBV7-3 and TRBJ2-2, is as follows: GAGVSQTPSNKVTEKGKYVELRCDPISGHTALYWYRQSLGQGPEFLIYFQGTGAADDSGLPNDRFFAVRPEGSVSTLKIQRTERGDSAVYLCASSSPQGMGTGELFFGEGSRLTVL.

J is TRBJ2-5 and V is TRBV4-1; 7 bases are shared with TRBD1. In germline, CDR1 is MGHRA, CDR2 YSYEKL. With V trimmed by 4 bases and J by 5 bases, 4 bases remained unmatched. The CDR3 is 13 amino acids. DNA for the CDR3: TGCGCCAGCAGCCCGACAGGGCTGGAGACCCAGTACTTC. Its protein product is CASSPTGLETQYF.